This T cell receptor (beta chain) stems from a study of vaccination and CD4 T cells after COVID-19. On the study more broadly: Post-vaccination samples were procured at a median of 72 days following dose two (range 14 to 241).

Sequence data for DNA of cultured CD4+ T cells were generated by the Oncomine TCR Beta short-read assay. After culture, CD4+ T cells served as the source for genomic DNA extraction. TCRdb independently ran MiXCR on the PCR reads; one entry per CDR3 protein. The repertoire consists of about 12,000 distinct CDR3 sequences, with less than 55% occurring once and the leading ten covering about 7.4%. Treatment of the sample: roughly 11-day PBMC culture with coronavirus spike peptide pools or control peptides (ViraFEST assay). After being plated at two million per well, PBMCs were cultured with about 9.1 IU/ml IL-2 and about 10 ug/ml peptide pools. This clonotype showed up just a few times. The antigen is unknown. The receptor comes from a human donor who had recovered from COVID-19. Sequenced material: CD4+ T cells from blood, cultured in vitro.

CDR3 sequence: CASSVGTSRSYGYTF. The CDR3 nucleotides are TGTGCCAGCAGTGTCGGGACAAGTCGGTCCTATGGCTACACCTTC. The chain links TRBV6-1 to TRBJ1-2; D is possibly TRBD1 (6 bases). V shed 4 bases and J shed 4 bases, with 16 bases lying between them. The CDR3 has 15 residues. The V gene's germline CDR1 is MNHNS and CDR2 SASEGT.